A selection of T cell receptor beta chains follows, all from one sample in a study of PD-L1 blockade in urothelial cancer. TCRdb keeps only in-frame clones here, not all; method: immunoSEQ multiplex PCR. Of 40,000 to 45,000 clones in the sample, about 89% were seen once. Sequenced here: PBMCs, sampled around atezolizumab (anti-PD-L1) treatment. The receptors derive from a man between 70 and 80 years old with urothelial cancer. Both conserved end residues are part of each CDR3. A D gene is named only where the DNA matches it firmly. Part of the rows lack a size; the others show once, few, many or a class for expanded clones.

clone size,D gene,J gene,V gene,CDR3 protein,CDR3 DNA
once,NA,TRBJ2-1,TRBV18,CASSPRAPFSSYNEQFF,TGTGCCAGCTCACCACGGGCTCCTTTTAGCTCCTACAATGAGCAGTTCTTC
NA,NA,TRBJ1-1,TRBV11-2,CASSSTWDTEAFF,TGTGCCAGCAGCTCGACTTGGGACACTGAAGCTTTCTTT
NA,TRBD1,TRBJ1-1,TRBV29-1,CSVEQGANTEAFF,TGCAGCGTTGAACAGGGGGCGAACACTGAAGCTTTCTTT
NA,TRBD2,TRBJ2-2,TRBV7-3,CASSWAASGSSGELFF,TGTGCCAGCAGCTGGGCGGCTAGCGGGAGTTCCGGGGAGCTGTTTTTT
NA,TRBD1,TRBJ2-5,TRBV29-1,CSVNLQGARGETQYF,TGCAGCGTTAATTTACAGGGGGCGCGAGGAGAGACCCAGTACTTC
NA,NA,TRBJ2-7,TRBV30,CAWKLTYEQYF,TGTGCCTGGAAGCTAACTTACGAGCAGTACTTC
NA,NA,TRBJ1-5,TRBV19,CASSPRTGSNQPQHF,TGTGCCAGTAGCCCTAGGACTGGGAGCAATCAGCCCCAGCATTTT
NA,NA,TRBJ2-7,TRBV6-1,CASSEDLIAGSAMTDYF,TGTGCCAGCAGTGAAGACCTTATCGCGGGAAGTGCTATGACCGATTACTTC
few,NA,TRBJ1-1,TRBV29-1,CSVEAPNTEAFF,TGCAGCGTTGAGGCTCCGAACACTGAAGCTTTCTTT
NA,NA,TRBJ1-2,TRBV6-6,CASGRDNGYTF,TGTGCCAGCGGAAGGGACAATGGCTACACCTTC
NA,TRBD1,TRBJ2-1,TRBV27,CASRPTGQAYYNEQFF,TGTGCCAGCAGACCCACGGGACAGGCATACTACAATGAGCAGTTCTTC
NA,TRBD1,TRBJ1-4,TRBV19,CASSILGQGSEKLFF,TGTGCCAGTAGTATATTGGGACAGGGATCTGAAAAACTGTTTTTT
NA,NA,TRBJ2-2,TRBV4-1,CASSQVVLDDTGELFF,TGCGCCAGCAGCCAAGTGGTCCTAGATGACACCGGGGAGCTGTTTTTT
NA,TRBD2,TRBJ2-2,TRBV5-4,CASSTGTSGYTGELFF,TGTGCCAGCAGCACCGGGACTAGCGGATACACCGGGGAGCTGTTTTTT
NA,NA,TRBJ1-1,TRBV27,CASRLTTGTEAFF,TGTGCCAGCCGTCTCACAACCGGGACAGAAGCTTTCTTT
NA,TRBD1,TRBJ1-1,TRBV14,CASSRRTGYDTEAFF,TGTGCCAGCAGCAGAAGGACAGGTTATGACACTGAAGCTTTCTTT
NA,NA,TRBJ2-2,TRBV4-1,CASSQENRYTGELFF,TGCGCCAGCAGCCAAGAGAACAGGTATACCGGGGAGCTGTTTTTT
NA,NA,TRBJ2-5,TRBV11-2,CASSTHDREETQYF,TGTGCCAGCAGCACCCACGACAGAGAAGAGACCCAGTACTTC
NA,TRBD1,TRBJ1-1,TRBV2,CASRQGVGTEAFF,TGTGCCAGTCGACAGGGGGTTGGGACTGAAGCTTTCTTT
NA,NA,TRBJ2-7,TRBV6-6,CASSPMVEGGEQYF,TGTGCCAGCAGCCCCATGGTAGAAGGGGGAGAGCAGTACTTC
NA,NA,TRBJ1-2,TRBV19,CASLRTPDYGYTF,TGTGCCAGTTTGAGAACCCCCGACTATGGCTACACCTTC
NA,NA,TRBJ2-5,TRBV7-9,CASRVSTRETQYF,TGTGCCAGCAGAGTGAGTACGAGAGAGACCCAGTACTTC
NA,TRBD2,TRBJ2-5,TRBV6-1,CASSPTSWGETQYF,TGTGCCAGCAGCCCGACTAGCTGGGGGGAGACCCAGTACTTC
NA,TRBD2,TRBJ2-1,TRBV4-1,CASSPGLAGYNEQFF,TGCGCCAGCAGCCCCGGGCTAGCGGGCTACAATGAGCAGTTCTTC
NA,NA,TRBJ1-5,TRBV6-1,CASRGQSNQPQHF,TGTGCCAGCAGAGGACAGAGCAATCAGCCCCAGCATTTT
NA,TRBD1,TRBJ2-1,TRBV2,CASTEQGQGLSEQFF,TGTGCCAGCACTGAGCAGGGACAGGGTCTCTCGGAGCAGTTCTTC
NA,TRBD1,TRBJ2-2,TRBV28,CASSLPGQGTGELFF,TGTGCCAGCAGCTTACCGGGACAGGGGACCGGGGAGCTGTTTTTT
NA,TRBD1,TRBJ2-7,TRBV16,CASRPDRGEQYF,TGTGCCAGCAGACCTGACAGGGGAGAGCAGTACTTC
NA,TRBD1,TRBJ2-6,TRBV4-2,CASSPWEGGAGANVLTF,TGTGCCAGCAGCCCGTGGGAAGGGGGCGCCGGGGCCAACGTCCTGACTTTC
NA,NA,TRBJ2-7,TRBV6-5,CASRPNRDEQYF,TGTGCCAGCAGACCAAACAGGGACGAGCAGTACTTC
NA,NA,TRBJ2-4,TRBV7-2,CASSLRSGKNIQYF,TGTGCCAGCAGCTTACGCTCGGGCAAAAACATTCAGTACTTC
NA,NA,TRBJ1-4,TRBV6-1,CASSDQLGQRGFATNEKLFF,TGTGCCAGCAGTGACCAGCTAGGACAGCGAGGGTTTGCAACTAATGAAAAACTGTTTTTT
few,NA,TRBJ2-7,TRBV9,CASSVGGTQTYEQYF,TGTGCCAGCAGCGTAGGCGGGACCCAAACCTACGAGCAGTACTTC
NA,TRBD2,TRBJ2-3,TRBV25-1,CASSEYWGGTDTQYF,TGTGCCAGCAGTGAATACTGGGGGGGGACAGATACGCAGTATTTT
NA,NA,TRBJ2-5,TRBV5-1,CASSFALQETQYF,TGCGCCAGCAGCTTCGCGCTGCAAGAGACCCAGTACTTC
NA,NA,TRBJ2-7,TRBV5-5,CASSLDRVVVYEQYF,TGTGCCAGCAGCTTGGACAGGGTGGTGGTCTACGAGCAGTACTTC
once,TRBD2,TRBJ2-2,TRBV7-9,CASSASGSGELFF,TGTGCCAGCAGCGCTAGCGGATCCGGGGAGCTGTTTTTT
NA,TRBD2,TRBJ2-1,TRBV2,CASQGLAGLNEQFF,TGTGCCAGCCAAGGACTAGCGGGATTGAATGAGCAGTTCTTC
NA,TRBD1,TRBJ2-4,TRBV27,CASSPGQGYIQYF,TGTGCCAGCAGTCCGGGACAGGGGTACATTCAGTACTTC
NA,NA,TRBJ1-3,TRBV9,CASSVGIGGARWGNTIYF,TGTGCCAGCAGCGTAGGAATTGGGGGGGCGCGGTGGGGAAACACCATATATTTT
NA,TRBD1,TRBJ2-3,TRBV10-3,CAIRSDRGPDTQYF,TGTGCCATCAGGTCGGACAGGGGGCCCGATACGCAGTATTTT
NA,NA,TRBJ2-7,TRBV4-1,CASSPEGGPFGYEQYF,TGCGCCAGCAGCCCCGAGGGCGGTCCCTTCGGCTACGAGCAGTACTTC
NA,NA,TRBJ2-3,TRBV12-1,CASSLRLAGGSRTDTQYF,TGTGCCAGCAGCTTAAGACTAGCGGGAGGCTCCCGCACAGATACGCAGTATTTT
NA,NA,TRBJ1-2,TRBV23-1,CASSHLNPYANLYGYTF,TGCGCCAGCAGTCACCTCAACCCCTATGCAAACCTCTATGGCTACACCTTC
few,TRBD2,TRBJ2-1,TRBV4-1,CASSQAWTSGTYNEQFF,TGCGCCAGCAGCCAAGCTTGGACTAGCGGGACCTACAATGAGCAGTTCTTC
NA,TRBD1,TRBJ1-2,TRBV5-1,CASSPMGTGGYGYTF,TGCGCCAGCAGCCCGATGGGAACAGGGGGCTATGGCTACACCTTC
few,TRBD1,TRBJ2-7,TRBV6-5,CASRGTAFYEQYF,TGTGCCAGCAGAGGGACAGCTTTCTACGAGCAGTACTTC
once,TRBD1,TRBJ1-4,TRBV11-2,CASSLGQGLGEKLFF,TGTGCCAGCAGCTTAGGACAGGGGTTAGGTGAAAAACTGTTTTTT
NA,NA,TRBJ2-7,TRBV7-6,CASSLAGDRGGSYEQYF,TGTGCCAGCAGCTTAGCCGGTGATAGGGGGGGGTCCTACGAGCAGTACTTC
NA,NA,TRBJ2-1,TRBV6-1,CASRPGGSDYNEQFF,TGTGCCAGCAGGCCCGGAGGGAGCGACTACAATGAGCAGTTCTTC
NA,NA,TRBJ2-2,TRBV27,CASSFYTGELFF,TGTGCCAGCAGTTTCTACACCGGGGAGCTGTTTTTT
NA,TRBD2,TRBJ2-1,TRBV5-8,CASSQILAGGSNEQFF,TGTGCCAGCAGCCAGATTCTAGCGGGAGGGTCAAATGAGCAGTTCTTC
NA,TRBD1,TRBJ2-7,TRBV14,CASSQYRGDYEQYF,TGTGCCAGCAGCCAATACAGGGGTGACTACGAGCAGTACTTC
NA,TRBD2,TRBJ2-1,TRBV5-4,CASSLQTSGRGDNEQFF,TGTGCCAGCAGCTTGCAAACTAGCGGGAGAGGAGACAATGAGCAGTTCTTC
NA,NA,TRBJ2-2,TRBV6-1,CASSELRHTAGELFF,TGTGCCAGCAGTGAATTGAGACATACTGCCGGGGAGCTGTTTTTT
NA,NA,TRBJ2-7,TRBV5-1,CASSLGREPYYEQYF,TGCGCCAGCAGCTTAGGACGGGAGCCCTACTACGAGCAGTACTTC
few,NA,TRBJ1-5,TRBV5-1,CASSKEGYQPQHF,TGCGCCAGCAGCAAGGAGGGGTATCAGCCCCAGCATTTT
NA,NA,TRBJ1-1,TRBV7-2,CASSSPGFGTEAFF,TGTGCCAGCAGCTCCCCGGGGTTCGGCACTGAAGCTTTCTTT
NA,TRBD1,TRBJ1-2,TRBV27,CASSSRQGAGGYTF,TGTGCCAGCAGTTCCCGACAGGGGGCGGGGGGCTACACCTTC
NA,TRBD2,TRBJ2-2,TRBV7-6,CASSSLAGGPTPGELFF,TGTGCCAGCAGCTCACTAGCGGGAGGGCCAACACCCGGGGAGCTGTTTTTT